Presented here are 21 T cell receptor beta chains from one specimen sequenced in a study of cytomegalovirus exposure and HLA in healthy donors. PCR involved 60 Vbeta and 13 Jbeta primers. Profiled with immunoSEQ multiplex PCR; TCRdb holds only in-frame clones, not every one. The sample yields around 190,000 clones, of which the top ten take up under 1%. Sequencing was performed on PBMCs. The source of these receptors is a woman aged 30 to 39 in good health and CMV-seropositive.

V usage is TRBV30 and J usage is TRBJ2-3; 11 positions agree with TRBD2. The CDR3 covers 15 residues. V trimming: 4 bases; J trimming: 4 bases; junction bases outside the gene matches: 7. From germline, CDR1 is GTSNPN and CDR2 SVGIG (reference sequence). CDR3 sequence reads: CAWTPLAGGPDTQYF. CDR3 nucleotide sequence: TGTGCCTGGACCCCCCTAGCGGGAGGCCCAGATACGCAGTATTTT.

The chain has TRBV28 and TRBJ2-7, with TRBD1 matching over 10 bases. J lost 2 bases, V lost 6 bases, and 10 bases had no gene match. Germline CDR1 MDHEN, CDR2 SYDVKM. The CDR3 is 16 residues long. CDR3 region: CASSPAGGQGTYEQYF. For the CDR3, the DNA is TGTGCCAGCAGCCCGGCTGGGGGACAGGGGACCTACGAGCAGTACTTC.

V is TRBV19 and J is TRBJ2-2, with D possibly TRBD2 on 6 matching bases. V was clipped by 4 bases and J by 0 bases, with 9 bases between them. The germline V gene has CDR1 LNHDA and CDR2 SQIVND (reference sequence). This CDR3 region has 15 residues. The CDR3 coding sequence is TGTGCCAGTAGTAGCGGGACGGCGAACACCGGGGAGCTGTTTTTT. This translates into CASSSGTANTGELFF. The full variable domain, completed using reference TRBV19 and TRBJ2-2, is DGGITQSPKYLFRKEGQNVTLSCEQNLNHDAMYWYRQDPGQGLRLIYYSQIVNDFQKGDIAEGYSVSREKKESFPLTVTSAQKNPTAFYLCASSSGTANTGELFFGEGSRLTVL.

The CDR3 DNA reads as TGTGCCAGCAGTCGCCAGGGGTACGAGCAGTACTTC. It yields the protein CASSRQGYEQYF. This chain links TRBV25-1 with TRBJ2-7; weak D call: TRBD1 (6 bases). V was pared by 5 bases and J by 4 bases, with 9 bases between. The germline gives CDR1 MGHDK, CDR2 SYGVNS. The CDR3 extends over 12 amino acids.

The V gene is TRBV9, the J gene TRBJ2-1; 8 bases map to TRBD2. The CDR3 runs 15 residues. The J segment lost 8 bases and the V segment lost 3 bases, leaving 10 bases of the junction unmatched. Germline V gene data show CDR1 as SGDLS and CDR2 as YYNGEE. The CDR3 sequence is CASSARGGRGDEQFF. The DNA of the CDR3 is TGTGCCAGCAGCGCTCGGGGGGGCCGCGGGGATGAGCAGTTCTTC.

The V and J genes are TRBV19 and TRBJ1-1, with 7 bases fitting TRBD1. The CDR3 extends over 13 amino acids. The J segment lost 5 bases and the V segment lost 8 bases, leaving 8 bases of the junction unmatched. Germline CDR1 LNHDA, CDR2 SQIVND (reference sequence). The CDR3 DNA reads as TGTGCCAGTCGAGAGGGGGCGCGAACTGAAGCTTTCTTT. It is translated as CASREGARTEAFF.

Details on this clone: The sample has other DNA sequences that encode this CDR3 too. V usage is TRBV7-9 and J usage is TRBJ2-5; 7 nucleotides match TRBD1. With 5 bases clipped from V and 5 bases from J, the junction kept 2 bases outside the gene matches. Germline CDR1 is SEHNR and CDR2 is FQNEAQ (reference sequence). This CDR3 comprises 12 residues. CDR3 nucleotide sequence: TGTGCCAGCAGCCCACAGGGGGAGACCCAGTACTTC. Amino acids: CASSPQGETQYF.

This sequence joins TRBV4-1 and TRBJ1-5; D is unclear. The CDR3 contains 15 residues. V was clipped by 1 base and J by 2 bases, with 9 bases between them. Germline lookup yields CDR1 MGHRA and CDR2 YSYEKL. CDR3 DNA: TGCGCCAGCAGCCAAGGAGAGTTGGGCAATCAGCCCCAGCATTTT. Translating gives CASSQGELGNQPQHF.

The chain employs TRBV7-2 and TRBJ2-7, with TRBD1 matching over 11 bases. CDR1 and CDR2 from the germline V gene are SGHTA and FQGNSA. The J segment lost 5 bases and the V segment lost 5 bases, leaving 8 bases of the junction unmatched. The CDR3 consists of 15 residues. DNA for the CDR3: TGTGCCAGCAGCGCTGCCGGGACAGGGGGGCACGAGCAGTACTTC. Translating gives CASSAAGTGGHEQYF.

The V call is TRBV27, the J call TRBJ2-5, with D maybe TRBD2 (7 bases). The CDR3 contains 16 residues. V gave up 5 bases and J gave up 2 bases, with 18 bases separating them. The germline V gene encodes CDR1 MNHEY and CDR2 SMNVEV (reference sequence). For the CDR3, the DNA is TGTGCCAGCAGTCCCATCCGGCGGGGGACACAAGAGACCCAGTACTTC. This translates into CASSPIRRGTQETQYF.

The gene calls are TRBV2 and TRBJ2-7, with 8 bases that match TRBD1. In germline, CDR1 is SNHLY, CDR2 FYNNEI. Germline trimming cut 6 bases from V and 0 bases from J; bases unmatched to any gene: 1. CDR3 length equals 13 residues. The chain's CDR3 is CASRDRDSYEQYF. The CDR3 nucleotides read TGTGCCAGCAGGGACAGGGACTCCTACGAGCAGTACTTC.

Remarks on this clone: The same CDR3 arises from other DNA sequences in this sample as well. The chain joins TRBV5-1 to TRBJ1-1, with 8 bases fitting TRBD1. Trimming at V came to 1 base and at J to 4 bases, leaving 0 bases not matched to a gene. The CDR3 has 13 residues. Germline V gene sequence: CDR1 SGHRS, CDR2 YFSETQ. The CDR3 sequence: CASSLTGGTEAFF. The CDR3 nucleotides read TGCGCCAGCAGCTTGACAGGGGGCACTGAAGCTTTCTTT.

The CDR3 protein is CASSPSWYQETQYF. CDR3 sequence (DNA): TGTGCCAGCAGTCCTAGTTGGTACCAAGAGACCCAGTACTTC. The chain links TRBV7-2 to TRBJ2-5; D call uncertain. V was trimmed by 6 bases and J by 0 bases, leaving 11 bases between them. Germline CDR1 reads SGHTA; CDR2 reads FQGNSA. The CDR3 loop spans 14 amino acids.

The rearrangement links TRBV5-4 to TRBJ1-1; D perhaps matches TRBD1 (5 bases). Germline assignment: CDR1 SGHNT and CDR2 YYREEE (reference sequence). V was trimmed by 0 bases and J by 5 bases, leaving 14 bases between them. This CDR3 region has 15 residues. DNA for the CDR3: TGTGCCAGCAGCTTGGGGGCAGGGCCAGCAACTGAAGCTTTCTTT. It encodes CASSLGAGPATEAFF.

J is TRBJ2-7 and V is TRBV2, with TRBD1 matching over 8 bases. Germline V lookup: CDR1 SNHLY, CDR2 FYNNEI. The CDR3 spans 14 residues. The V and J ends lost 6 bases and 8 bases, in that order; junction bases with no gene match: 12. The CDR3, as DNA: TGTGCCAGCAGCGGACAGGGCCTGTCTAGGAAGCAGTACTTC. Its protein product is CASSGQGLSRKQYF.

The chain is built from TRBV9 and TRBJ2-1; D perhaps matches TRBD1 (6 bases). Trimming took 3 bases from V and 0 from J, leaving 22 bases between them. Looked up from germline, CDR1 is SGDLS and CDR2 is YYNGEE. The CDR3 extends over 19 amino acids. CDR3 sequence reads: CASSAHHLRGSSSYNEQFF. CDR3 DNA sequence: TGTGCCAGCAGCGCCCACCATTTAAGGGGGAGCAGCTCCTACAATGAGCAGTTCTTC.

This chain connects TRBV6-5 to TRBJ2-3; no reliable D call. The V gene lost 7 bases and the J gene lost 2 bases, with 10 bases spanning the gap. This CDR3 contains 13 residues. Germline V CDR1 and CDR2: MNHEY, SVGAGI. The CDR3 nucleotides are TGTGCCAGCACTAAGGAGAACACAGATACGCAGTATTTT. Its protein product is CASTKENTDTQYF.

This chain uses TRBV4-1 with TRBJ2-2; the match to TRBD2 covers 9 bases. The CDR3 contains 18 residues. CDR1 and CDR2 from the germline V gene are MGHRA and YSYEKL. With 1 base clipped from V and 3 bases from J, the junction kept 9 bases outside the gene matches. The chain's CDR3 is CASSQGRFRLADTGELFF. CDR3 DNA sequence: TGCGCCAGCAGCCAAGGCCGTTTCCGACTAGCGGACACCGGGGAGCTGTTTTTT.

The J gene is TRBJ2-4, the V gene TRBV10-2; the match to TRBD1 covers 10 bases. The CDR3 spans 14 residues. With V trimmed by 6 bases and J by 6 bases, 5 bases remained unmatched. Germline V gene sequence: CDR1 WSHSY, CDR2 SAAADI. DNA of the CDR3: TGCGCCAGCAGGAGCGGGACAGGGGTAAACATTCAGTACTTC. Protein: CASRSGTGVNIQYF.

This rearrangement joins TRBV7-2 to TRBJ1-5; D ambiguous. The CDR3 length is 15 residues. Germline CDR1 is SGHTA and CDR2 is FQGNSA. Trimming shortened V by 1 base and J by 2 bases, and 9 bases separated the two germline ends. This CDR3 is CASSLVAMGNQPQHF. The CDR3 nucleotides read TGTGCCAGCAGCTTAGTTGCGATGGGCAATCAGCCCCAGCATTTT.

The gene calls are TRBV28 and TRBJ1-5; possible D gene TRBD1, 5 bases. The CDR3 is 13 amino acids. V was cut by 5 bases and J by 0 bases, with 5 bases left in between. Germline CDR1 MDHEN, CDR2 SYDVKM. The CDR3 DNA reads as TGTGCCAGCAGTCAGGGTAGCAATCAGCCCCAGCATTTT. Its protein is CASSQGSNQPQHF.